The 16 T cell receptor beta chains below were found in one sample sequenced in a study of T cells in Graves' hyperthyroidism and ophthalmopathy. RNA transcripts yielded amplified TCR beta CDR3 regions. An initial round of RT-PCR targeting the TCR CDR3 relied on the HTBI primer set. A single record per CDR3 protein comes from TCRdb applying MiXCR to the multiplex PCR reads. The data show roughly 380,000 distinct CDR3 sequences, roughly 14% seen once. Sequences were obtained from blood. These receptors were obtained from a man under 40 with Graves' hyperthyroidism that later progressed to Graves' ophthalmopathy.

This clonotype occurred many times. V is TRBV7-6 and J is TRBJ2-3, with D possibly being TRBD2 (5 bases). Germline assignment: CDR1 SGHVS and CDR2 FNYEAQ. The V gene lost 4 bases and the J gene lost 10 bases, with 9 bases spanning the gap. The CDR3 is 11 amino acids. The CDR3: CASSSSGSQYF. The CDR3 nucleotides are TGTGCCAGCAGCTCCTCGGGGTCGCAGTATTTT. The variable domain in full, with the rest retrieved from reference TRBV7-6 and TRBJ2-3, is GAGVSQSPRYKVTKRGQDVALRCDPISGHVSLYWYRQALGQGPEFLTYFNYEAQQDKSGLPNDRFSAERPEGSISTLTIQRTEQRDSAMYRCASSSSGSQYFGPGTRLTVL.

The table lists this clonotype with many counts. The chain couples TRBV12-3 or TRBV12-4 to TRBJ1-1, with 8 bases aligning to TRBD1. Trimming at V came to 7 bases and at J to 1 base, leaving 14 bases not matched to a gene. The CDR3 length is 17 residues. The chain's CDR3 is CASNGRETGDSNTEAFF. The CDR3 bases are TGTGCCAGCAACGGCAGGGAGACAGGGGACTCGAACACTGAAGCTTTCTTT.

The chain links TRBV4-1 to TRBJ1-3; D not resolved. Germline V gives CDR1 MGHRA, CDR2 YSYEKL. Trimming removed 4 bases at V and 0 bases at J, with 16 bases between. The CDR3 sequence is 17 residues long. The CDR3 bases are TGCGCCAGCAGCCCCCTCGCCGGGTTCAACTCTGGAAACACCATATATTTT. Translated: CASSPLAGFNSGNTIYF.

This clonotype was seen at least ten times. The genes are TRBV27 and TRBJ1-4; 9 bases are shared with TRBD1. This CDR3 has 14 amino acids. CDR1 and CDR2 (germline): MNHEY, SMNVEV (reference sequence). With V trimmed by 6 bases and J by 5 bases, 4 bases remained unmatched. The CDR3 loop is CASRTDRGNEKLFF. The CDR3 DNA sequence: TGTGCCAGCAGGACGGACAGGGGAAATGAAAAACTGTTTTTT.

The sample holds many counts of this clonotype. The J gene is TRBJ2-5, the V gene TRBV30; D is unclear. From germline, CDR1 is GTSNPN and CDR2 SVGIG (reference sequence). This CDR3 is 13 amino acids long. The ends were cut back, 0 bases at V and 2 bases at J, with 7 bases in the middle. Written as DNA, the CDR3 is TGTGCCTGGAGTGTACGTGTTCAAGAGACCCAGTACTTC. It yields the protein CAWSVRVQETQYF.

The gene calls are TRBV18 and TRBJ2-6; D unclear. CDR3 length equals 17 residues. Germline lookup yields CDR1 KGHSH and CDR2 LQKENI. V lost 0 bases and J lost 0, with 9 bases in between. CDR3 in amino acids: CASSPPSRFSGANVLTF. CDR3 in DNA: TGTGCCAGCTCACCACCTTCCAGGTTCTCTGGGGCCAACGTCCTGACTTTC. Looking up the rest from reference TRBV18 and TRBJ2-6 gives the full variable domain: NAGVMQNPRHLVRRRGQEARLRCSPMKGHSHVYWYRQLPEEGLKFMVYLQKENIIDESGMPKERFSAEFPKEGPSILRIQQVVRGDSAAYFCASSPPSRFSGANVLTFGAGSRLTVL.

The V and J genes are TRBV5-1 and TRBJ2-1; 7 nucleotides align to TRBD1. Unmatched junction bases numbered 7, after V lost 4 bases and J lost 9 bases. Germline V gives CDR1 SGHRS, CDR2 YFSETQ. The CDR3 totals 13 residues. Here the CDR3 reads CASSHKQGTEQFF. The CDR3 nucleotides read TGCGCCAGCAGCCATAAACAGGGGACTGAGCAGTTCTTC.

This rearrangement joins TRBV7-9 to TRBJ1-3, with D possibly being TRBD1 (6 bases). Trimming left V 5 bases short and J 1 base short, with 18 bases between. The CDR3 length is 17 residues. The germline gives CDR1 SEHNR, CDR2 FQNEAQ (reference sequence). The CDR3 coding sequence is TGTGCCAGCAGCCGAGATACAGGGACTGTTTCTGGAAACACCATATATTTT. This codes for CASSRDTGTVSGNTIYF.

This rearrangement joins TRBV28 to TRBJ1-5, with D unresolved. CDR1 is MDHEN, CDR2 SYDVKM, per germline. Trimming shortened V by 1 base and J by 6 bases, and 4 bases separated the two germline ends. This CDR3 is 12 amino acids long. In nucleotides, the CDR3 is TGTGCCAGCAGTTTATTAGTTCAGCCCCAGCATTTT. Translation: CASSLLVQPQHF.

In its sample, this clonotype was seen a few times. The chain recombines TRBV10-3 with TRBJ1-4, with D unresolved. CDR1 and CDR2 (germline): ENHRY, SYGVKD. This CDR3 has 11 residues. Trimming left V 8 bases short and J 4 bases short, with 5 bases between. CDR3 residues: CAISDNEKLFF. Written as DNA, the CDR3 is TGTGCCATCTCCGATAATGAAAAACTGTTTTTT.

This clonotype has a handful of counts. The J gene is TRBJ2-3, the V gene TRBV27; tentative D call: TRBD2 (7 bases). Germline V gene data show CDR1 as MNHEY and CDR2 as SMNVEV (reference sequence). The length of the CDR3 is 14 residues. Trimming pared 8 bases from V and 0 bases from J, leaving 12 bases between. The CDR3 here is CASEGGGSTDTQYF. For the CDR3, the DNA is TGTGCCAGCGAGGGGGGGGGTAGCACAGATACGCAGTATTTT.

This clonotype showed up just a few times. The rearrangement links TRBV20-1 to TRBJ2-7; TRBD1 might be the D (5 bases). Trimming took 4 bases from V and 3 from J, leaving 13 bases between them. The CDR3 spans 13 residues. Germline CDR1 DFQATT, CDR2 SNEGSKA (reference sequence). The CDR3 is CSAKSQDYYEQYF. The DNA of the CDR3 is TGCAGTGCTAAGTCACAGGATTACTACGAGCAGTACTTC.

This clonotype was counted at least ten times. The chain's CDR3 is CASSYSIGGQGDGYTF. Written as DNA, the CDR3 is TGTGCCAGCAGTTACTCGATAGGGGGACAGGGTGATGGCTACACCTTC. V and J are TRBV28 and TRBJ1-2; 9 nucleotides match TRBD1. Germline CDR1 and CDR2: MDHEN and SYDVKM. The length of the CDR3 is 16 residues. Trimming took 4 bases from V and 6 from J; bases not matched to a gene: 12.

This clonotype was seen at least ten times. The chain combines TRBV3-1 with TRBJ1-3; 8 nucleotides match TRBD1. CDR1 LGHDT and CDR2 YNNKEL come from the germline V gene (reference sequence). The CDR3 loop spans 17 amino acids. J lost 0 bases, V lost 6 bases, and 10 bases had no gene match. In DNA, the CDR3 is TGTGCCAGCAGAGGACAGGGTCCACCGATCTCTGGAAACACCATATATTTT. Translation: CASRGQGPPISGNTIYF.

This chain connects TRBV18 to TRBJ1-4; D gene ambiguous. The V gene's germline CDR1 is KGHSH and CDR2 LQKENI. V lost 4 bases and J lost 0, with 15 bases in between. There are 17 residues in the CDR3. The CDR3, as DNA: TGTGCCAGCTCACACAACCCGGACGGCGCAACTAATGAAAAACTGTTTTTT. This encodes CASSHNPDGATNEKLFF.

The chain has TRBV28 and TRBJ1-6; 7 bases match TRBD1. CDR1 MDHEN and CDR2 SYDVKM come from the germline V gene. V lost 5 bases, J lost 4 bases, and 5 bases stayed unmatched. The CDR3 has 15 residues. CDR3 sequence (DNA): TGTGCCAGCAGTCCCGGGACAGAATATAATTCACCCCTCCACTTT. Its protein is CASSPGTEYNSPLHF. Looking up the rest from reference TRBV28 and TRBJ1-6 gives the full variable domain: DVKVTQSSRYLVKRTGEKVFLECVQDMDHENMFWYRQDPGLGLRLIYFSYDVKMKEKGDIPEGYSVSREKKERFSLILESASTNQTSMYLCASSPGTEYNSPLHFGNGTRLTVT.